Presented here are 15 T cell receptor beta chains from one specimen sequenced in a study of cytomegalovirus exposure and HLA in healthy donors. PCR was performed using 60 Vbeta and 13 Jbeta primers. Assay: immunoSEQ multiplex PCR; the TCRdb copy retains only in-frame clones and omits some. The table includes about 180,000 clones, about three quarters detected once. Source material: PBMCs. The source of these receptors is a man aged 18 to 30 in good health and CMV-seronegative.

This clone was seen a handful of times. The chain employs TRBV15 and TRBJ1-5; D is unresolved. The CDR3 loop spans 13 amino acids. Germline CDR1 reads LNHNV; CDR2 reads YYDKDF (reference sequence). V gave up 6 bases and J gave up 3 bases, with 9 bases separating them. CDR3 nucleotide sequence: TGTGCCACCAGTTACAGTCTCAATCAGCCCCAGCATTTT. It translates to CATSYSLNQPQHF. The full variable domain, rest sourced from reference TRBV15 and TRBJ1-5, is DAMVIQNPRYQVTQFGKPVTLSCSQTLNHNVMYWYQQKSSQAPKLLFHYYDKDFNNEADTPDNFQSRRPNTSFCFLDIRSPGLGDTAMYLCATSYSLNQPQHFGDGTRLSIL.

Regarding this clone: At one of its ends the junction is not consistent with the germline gene, which may arise from a read error. Other nucleotide sequences from this sample produce the same CDR3. CDR3 loop: CASSSGQGEIGGYTF. Written as DNA, the CDR3 is TGTGCCAGTAGCTCCGGACAGGGGGAGATCGGTGGCTACACCTTC. The chain has TRBV5-4 and TRBJ1-2; 10 nucleotides agree with TRBD1. Germline CDR1 is SGHNT and CDR2 is YYREEE (reference sequence). The CDR3 has 15 residues. Together with reference TRBV5-4 and TRBJ1-2, the CDR3 gives the full variable domain: ETGVTQSPTHLIKTRGQQVTLRCSSQSGHNTVSWYQQALGQGPQFIFQYYREEENGRGNFPPRFSGLQFPNYSSELNVNALELDDSALYLCASSSGQGEIGGYTFGSGTRLTVV.

V usage is TRBV27 and J usage is TRBJ1-1; TRBD1 agrees at 10 bases. V shed 4 bases, J shed 4 bases, and the junction held 6 bases outside the gene matches. Germline-derived CDR1 and CDR2 are MNHEY and SMNVEV (reference sequence). The CDR3 contains 15 residues. In DNA, the CDR3 is TGTGCCAGCAGTTACATTCGGACAGGGGGCACTGAAGCTTTCTTT. Residues: CASSYIRTGGTEAFF.

As for this clone: This same CDR3 is encoded by further DNA sequences in the sample. DNA of the CDR3: TGTGCCTGGACTAGCGGGGCTCACTCCTCCTACGAGCAGTACTTC. Translation gives CAWTSGAHSSYEQYF. The rearrangement links TRBV30 to TRBJ2-7; 9 nucleotides align to TRBD2. Trimming removed 4 bases from V and 0 bases from J; junction bases left unmatched: 7. This CDR3 is built from 15 residues. CDR1 GTSNPN and CDR2 SVGIG come from the germline V gene (reference sequence). The whole variable domain, filled in from reference TRBV30 and TRBJ2-7, reads SQTIHQWPATLVQPVGSPLSLECTVEGTSNPNLYWYRQAAGRGLQLLFYSVGIGQISSEVPQNLSASRPQDRQFILSSKKLLLSDSGFYLCAWTSGAHSSYEQYFGPGTRLTVT.

The CDR3 DNA reads as TGTGCCATCAGTGATAACAGGCCAGCTAACTATGGCTACACCTTC. Translation: CAISDNRPANYGYTF. The chain is built from TRBV10-3 and TRBJ1-2, with D maybe TRBD1 (5 bases). This CDR3 is built from 15 residues. Trimming pared 3 bases from V and 0 bases from J, leaving 11 bases between. Looked up from germline, CDR1 is ENHRY and CDR2 is SYGVKD.

Here the CDR3 DNA reads TGTGCCAGCTCACCCAGTCGGGGAAACGACTATGGCTACACCTTC. Amino acids: CASSPSRGNDYGYTF. The chain has TRBV18 and TRBJ1-2; D not resolved. From germline, CDR1 is KGHSH and CDR2 LQKENI. V lost 3 bases and J 3 bases, leaving 14 bases between the germline ends. The CDR3 is made up of 15 amino acids.

There are a few counts of this clone. Other DNA sequences from this sample encode an identical CDR3 as well. The chain has TRBV2 and TRBJ1-2; D is possibly TRBD1 (6 bases). The V end was cut by 5 bases, the J end by 2 bases, with 9 bases between. The CDR3 spans 13 residues. The V gene's germline CDR1 is SNHLY and CDR2 FYNNEI. CDR3 DNA sequence: TGTGCCAGCAGTCCACAGGGAAACTATGGCTACACCTTC. Translating it yields CASSPQGNYGYTF.

The CDR3 sequence is CASSLATGTGYTEAFF. Here the CDR3 DNA reads TGTGCCAGCAGCTTGGCGACTGGGACAGGGTACACTGAAGCTTTCTTT. The rearrangement joins TRBV7-2 to TRBJ1-1; 9 bases are shared with TRBD1. The germline gives CDR1 SGHTA, CDR2 FQGNSA. The CDR3 length is 16 residues. V lost 3 bases to trimming and J lost 3 bases; unmatched junction nucleotides: 8.

The rearrangement links TRBV7-2 to TRBJ1-2; no clear D gene. The CDR3 length is 13 residues. V lost 4 bases to trimming and J lost 2 bases, with 8 bases between them. Germline CDR1 reads SGHTA; CDR2 reads FQGNSA. The CDR3, as DNA: TGTGCCAGCAGCTCCATCATGAACTATGGCTACACCTTC. Encoded protein: CASSSIMNYGYTF.

The gene calls are TRBV7-9 and TRBJ1-2; D may be TRBD1 (6 bases). This CDR3 comprises 13 residues. Germline V CDR1 and CDR2: SEHNR, FQNEAQ (reference sequence). V gave up 5 bases and J gave up 8 bases, with 15 bases separating them. CDR3 nucleotide sequence: TGTGCCAGCAGCCACAGGGTTCGGCCCGGCTACACCTTC. It translates to CASSHRVRPGYTF. Supplemented by reference TRBV7-9 and TRBJ1-2, the full variable domain reads DTGVSQNPRHKITKRGQNVTFRCDPISEHNRLYWYRQTLGQGPEFLTYFQNEAQLEKSRLLSDRFSAERPKGSFSTLEIQRTEQGDSAMYLCASSHRVRPGYTFGSGTRLTVV.

The chain joins TRBV7-8 to TRBJ1-1; D perhaps matches TRBD1 (5 bases). Germline V gene lookup returns CDR1 SGHVS and CDR2 FQNEAQ. This CDR3 is 15 amino acids long. V lost 5 bases to trimming and J lost 4 bases, with 17 bases between them. For the CDR3, the DNA is TGTGCCAGCAGCCCGACGGGGGGGTTAGGCACTGAAGCTTTCTTT. Translated: CASSPTGGLGTEAFF.

This chain uses TRBV2 with TRBJ1-1, with a tentative D call TRBD1 (5 bases). The CDR3 sequence is 13 residues long. Germline V lookup: CDR1 SNHLY, CDR2 FYNNEI. Trimming shortened V by 4 bases and J by 13 bases, and 19 bases separated the two germline ends. The CDR3 region has the DNA TGTGCCAGCAGTGGAAAGGGACTGCTCGGGGGTTTCTTT. It encodes CASSGKGLLGGFF. Full variable domain (missing parts from reference TRBV2 and TRBJ1-1): EPEVTQTPSHQVTQMGQEVILRCVPISNHLYFYWYRQILGQKVEFLVSFYNNEISEKSEIFDDQFSVERPDGSNFTLKIRSTKLEDSAMYFCASSGKGLLGGFFGQGTRLTVV.

This clone has just one count. The genes are TRBV7-2 and TRBJ1-3, with 7 bases that match TRBD1. Germline CDR1 and CDR2: SGHTA and FQGNSA. Unmatched junction bases numbered 7, after V lost 5 bases and J lost 0 bases. This CDR3 has 16 residues. CDR3 protein: CASSTRTGGSGNTIYF. CDR3 DNA: TGTGCCAGCAGCACTCGGACAGGAGGCTCTGGAAACACCATATATTTT.

In its sample, this clone was seen a few times. This chain uses TRBV4-2 with TRBJ2-6; 10 nucleotides agree with TRBD1. Germline V gene lookup returns CDR1 LGHNA and CDR2 YNFKEQ. V trimming: 0 bases; J trimming: 2 bases; junction bases outside the gene matches: 7. The CDR3 contains 19 residues. The CDR3 nucleotides read TGTGCCAGCAGCCAAGATCGCCGGGACAGGGGTACTGGGGCCAACGTCCTGACTTTC. Translated: CASSQDRRDRGTGANVLTF.

The rearrangement joins TRBV7-2 to TRBJ2-1; possible D gene TRBD2, 6 bases. The germline CDR1 and CDR2 sequences are SGHTA and FQGNSA. The CDR3 has 15 amino acids. Deletions cut 5 bases from V and 3 bases from J, with 14 bases between. This CDR3 is CASSTTPGLYNEQFF. The CDR3 nucleotides read TGTGCCAGCAGCACCACGCCGGGACTCTACAATGAGCAGTTCTTC.